The next 29 T cell receptor beta chains were all read from a single sample in a study of T cell responses to AZD1222 COVID-19 vaccine. Method: immunoSEQ multiplex PCR; TCRdb's copy keeps in-frame clones and lacks some. The sample records roughly 150,000 clones, about 92% being singletons. This sample comprised peripheral blood, obtained 28 days after the second AZD1222 dose. The origin of the receptors is an adult who received the AZD1222 COVID-19 vaccine.

This rearrangement joins TRBV6-6 to TRBJ1-1, with TRBD1 identical over 7 bases. The CDR3 has 14 amino acids. Trimming removed 2 bases from V and 3 bases from J; junction bases left unmatched: 3. The germline V gene encodes CDR1 MNHNY and CDR2 SVGAGI (reference sequence). Written as DNA, the CDR3 is TGTGCCAGCAGTTACACAGGGGCGGACACTGAAGCTTTCTTT. As protein: CASSYTGADTEAFF.

There are a few counts of this clone. The chain employs TRBV3-1 (or the pseudogene TRBV3-2) and TRBJ1-1, with D maybe TRBD1 (5 bases). The V end lost 4 bases, the J end lost 4 bases, and 16 bases lay between the germline ends. CDR1 is LGHDT and CDR2 is YNNKEL in the germline V gene (reference sequence). The CDR3 extends over 15 amino acids. The CDR3 region is CASSPFQGRTTEAFF. The DNA of the CDR3 is TGTGCCAGCAGCCCCTTCCAGGGAAGGACCACTGAAGCTTTCTTT.

This clone came up once. The V gene is TRBV7-9, the J gene TRBJ1-2; tentative D call: TRBD1 (5 bases). V lost 10 bases, J lost 11 bases, and 23 bases lay in between. This CDR3 region has 13 residues. Germline V gene data show CDR1 as SEHNR and CDR2 as FQNEAQ (reference sequence). CDR3 loop: CAISPGRGLMYTF. The CDR3 region has the DNA TGTGCCATTAGTCCGGGACGGGGGTTAATGTACACCTTC.

V is TRBV7-6 and J is TRBJ1-1; TRBD1 matches at 9 bases. Germline CDR1 reads SGHVS; CDR2 reads FNYEAQ. The CDR3 loop spans 14 amino acids. The V and J ends lost 4 bases and 4 bases, in that order; junction bases with no gene match: 4. CDR3 residues: CASSSPGQGTEAFF. For the CDR3, the DNA is TGTGCCAGCAGCTCACCGGGACAGGGCACTGAAGCTTTCTTT.

The chain uses TRBV12-5 and TRBJ1-2, with TRBD1 as a possible D gene (6 bases). V lost 2 bases to trimming and J lost 4 bases, with 11 bases between them. The germline gives CDR1 LGHNT, CDR2 FRNRAP. The CDR3 is made up of 14 amino acids. CDR3 nucleotide sequence: TGTGCTAGTGGTTTGACAGGGTCAGGCTATGGCTACACCTTC. Translation: CASGLTGSGYGYTF.

DNA of the CDR3: TGTGCCAGCAGTTTATCGACAGGGGGAGGTTCACCCCTCCACTTT. Amino acid sequence: CASSLSTGGGSPLHF. The genes are TRBV27 and TRBJ1-6; TRBD1 matches at 9 bases. The ends lost 0 bases at V and 9 bases at J; junction bases unmatched: 3. This CDR3 is built from 15 residues. The germline CDR1 and CDR2 sequences are MNHEY and SMNVEV (reference sequence).

The chain carries TRBV6-1 and TRBJ1-1; D not resolved. This CDR3 region has 14 residues. Germline V gene data show CDR1 as MNHNS and CDR2 as SASEGT. Trimming shortened V by 2 bases and J by 4 bases, and 11 bases separated the two germline ends. CDR3: CASSERPRGTEAFF. The CDR3, as DNA: TGTGCCAGCAGTGAAAGGCCGCGGGGCACTGAAGCTTTCTTT.

Only a few counts were recorded for this clone. CDR3 bases: TGTGCCAGCAGCTTACTGAGAGGGGGCAGTTCACCCCTCCACTTT. It encodes CASSLLRGGSSPLHF. The chain employs TRBV7-2 and TRBJ1-6, with 7 bases matching TRBD1. Germline values: CDR1 SGHTA, CDR2 FQGNSA. The CDR3 is 15 residues long. J was trimmed by 9 bases and V by 2 bases; bases with no gene match: 7.

J is TRBJ2-3 and V is TRBV5-5; D is perhaps TRBD2 (6 bases). CDR1 is SGHKS and CDR2 is YYEKEE in the germline V gene (reference sequence). The CDR3 sequence is 14 residues long. Trimming removed 4 bases at V and 0 bases at J, with 9 bases between. This CDR3 reads CASSAAGSTDTQYF. CDR3 coding DNA: TGTGCCAGCAGCGCAGCGGGTAGCACAGATACGCAGTATTTT.

This rearrangement joins TRBV4-2 to TRBJ1-3; D may be TRBD1 (5 bases). Germline V lookup: CDR1 LGHNA, CDR2 YNFKEQ. The CDR3 spans 16 residues. Trimming cost V 1 base and J 0 bases, with 10 bases left between them. CDR3 residues: CASSQGPGTSGNTIYF. The CDR3 DNA is TGTGCCAGCAGCCAAGGCCCAGGGACCTCTGGAAACACCATATATTTT.

CDR3 DNA sequence: TGCGCCAGCAGCTTGCTAGCGGGGACCTACGAGCAGTACTTC. Translation: CASSLLAGTYEQYF. This chain uses TRBV5-1 with TRBJ2-7; 9 bases align to TRBD2. With V trimmed by 1 base and J by 2 bases, 1 base remained unmatched. The length of the CDR3 is 14 residues. Germline V gene data show CDR1 as SGHRS and CDR2 as YFSETQ.

This chain uses TRBV18 with TRBJ2-7; D remains ambiguous. Trimming removed 2 bases from V and 3 bases from J, with 11 bases in between. The germline V gene has CDR1 KGHSH and CDR2 LQKENI. The CDR3 contains 14 residues. In DNA form, the CDR3 reads TGTGCCAGCTCACCAACCTCGGACGTCTACGAGCAGTACTTC. Protein product: CASSPTSDVYEQYF.

The chain couples TRBV14 to TRBJ1-3; D remains ambiguous. The germline V gene has CDR1 SGHDN and CDR2 FVKESK. V shed 5 bases and J shed 8 bases, with 10 bases lying between them. The CDR3 is 12 amino acids. In DNA form, the CDR3 reads TGTGCCAGCAGCACCATGGGGTACACCATATATTTT. Translated: CASSTMGYTIYF.

V usage is TRBV6-6 and J usage is TRBJ1-1, with a possible D match to TRBD1 (5 bases). Looked up from germline, CDR1 is MNHNY and CDR2 is SVGAGI (reference sequence). V shed 8 bases and J shed 1 base, with 8 bases lying between them. The CDR3 has 12 residues. The CDR3, as DNA: TGTGCCAGCCGTGGGGGGAACACTGAAGCTTTCTTT. It is translated as CASRGGNTEAFF.

The chain carries TRBV6-5 and TRBJ2-7, with TRBD1 identical over 8 bases. The CDR3 has 14 amino acids. Germline V gene lookup returns CDR1 MNHEY and CDR2 SVGAGI. Germline trimming cut 7 bases from V and 0 bases from J; bases unmatched to any gene: 5. CDR3 residues: CASTADRVSYEQYF. For the CDR3, the DNA is TGTGCCAGCACCGCGGACAGGGTCTCCTACGAGCAGTACTTC.

V is TRBV5-1 and J is TRBJ2-7; 10 nucleotides line up with TRBD1. In germline, CDR1 is SGHRS, CDR2 YFSETQ. V shed 0 bases and J 4 bases; nucleotides not matched to a gene: 4. The CDR3 is 15 amino acids. The CDR3 coding sequence is TGCGCCAGCAGCTTGGCCATGGGACAGGGGTACGAGCAGTACTTC. It is translated as CASSLAMGQGYEQYF.

This clone was seen only once. The chain carries TRBV4-2 and TRBJ2-7; D gene uncertain. V lost 0 bases and J lost 4, with 10 bases in between. The CDR3 is made up of 14 amino acids. Germline V gene data show CDR1 as LGHNA and CDR2 as YNFKEQ. CDR3 residues: CASSQDLWGYEQYF. CDR3 coding DNA: TGTGCCAGCAGCCAAGATTTATGGGGATACGAGCAGTACTTC.

As DNA, the CDR3 is TGTGCCAGCAGCTTGGACGGGACAGCCCTGAGTCCTACGCAGTATTTT. Translated, it gives CASSLDGTALSPTQYF. The chain recombines TRBV5-6 with TRBJ2-3; 7 nucleotides agree with TRBD1. Germline loops: CDR1 SGHDT, CDR2 YYEEEE. V trimming: 0 bases; J trimming: 8 bases; junction bases outside the gene matches: 12. The CDR3 covers 16 residues.

The chain is built from TRBV11-2 and TRBJ1-1; TRBD1 aligns across 9 bases. The length of the CDR3 is 14 residues. Germline-derived CDR1 and CDR2 are SGHAT and FQNNGV. J lost 5 bases, V lost 2 bases, and 3 bases had no gene match. CDR3 amino acids: CASSLRDRATEAFF. The CDR3 region has the DNA TGTGCCAGCAGCTTACGGGACAGGGCGACTGAAGCTTTCTTT.

The rearrangement joins TRBV5-4 to TRBJ2-7; 7 bases align to TRBD2. The CDR3 runs 14 residues. After removal of 0 bases from V and 3 bases from J, the junction contained 3 bases not matched to a gene. Germline CDR1 is SGHNT and CDR2 is YYREEE (reference sequence). The CDR3 region is CASSLAGGSYEQYF. The CDR3 bases are TGTGCCAGCAGCTTGGCCGGGGGGAGCTACGAGCAGTACTTC.

V and J are TRBV5-1 and TRBJ1-2; no clear D gene. The V gene's germline CDR1 is SGHRS and CDR2 YFSETQ. V lost 3 bases and J 4 bases, leaving 10 bases between the germline ends. This CDR3 region has 13 residues. The DNA for the CDR3 is TGCGCCAGCAGCTCGTTGGTGGGCTATGGCTACACCTTC. Protein sequence: CASSSLVGYGYTF.

The V gene is TRBV7-3, the J gene TRBJ1-1, with a weak D call TRBD1 (6 bases). The CDR3 sequence is 14 residues long. Germline-derived CDR1 and CDR2 are SGHTA and FQGTGA. V was cut by 5 bases and J by 1 base, with 11 bases left in between. CDR3 amino acids: CASSQGQPNTEAFF. CDR3 coding DNA: TGTGCCAGCAGCCAGGGGCAGCCGAACACTGAAGCTTTCTTT.

This clone came up once. The chain joins TRBV29-1 to TRBJ1-2; 7 positions agree with TRBD1. The germline gives CDR1 SQVTM, CDR2 ANQGSEA. The CDR3 spans 14 residues. V lost 6 bases, J lost 5 bases, and 12 bases stayed unmatched. This chain's CDR3 is CSVSARQGGYGYTF. In DNA form, the CDR3 reads TGCAGCGTCTCCGCGCGACAGGGCGGATATGGCTACACCTTC.

J is TRBJ1-1 and V is TRBV7-9; 10 nucleotides match TRBD1. V was clipped by 0 bases and J by 4 bases; unmatched bases: 2. The CDR3 is 15 residues long. Germline assignment: CDR1 SEHNR and CDR2 FQNEAQ (reference sequence). CDR3 in DNA: TGTGCCAGCAGCTTAGCGACAGGGGGCTTCACTGAAGCTTTCTTT. Translating it yields CASSLATGGFTEAFF.

V gene TRBV29-1 combines with J gene TRBJ2-5; D gene uncertain. Trimming took off 6 bases at V and 1 base at J, with 12 bases between the two ends. Per the germline V gene, CDR1 is SQVTM and CDR2 is ANQGSEA. CDR3 length equals 13 residues. CDR3 residues: CSVSPRTQETQYF. As DNA, the CDR3 is TGCAGCGTCAGCCCTCGGACCCAAGAGACCCAGTACTTC.

The chain uses TRBV6-6 and TRBJ1-3; no firm D call. The V end lost 5 bases, the J end lost 3 bases, and 17 bases lay between the germline ends. The CDR3 loop spans 16 amino acids. CDR1 and CDR2 from the germline V gene are MNHNY and SVGAGI (reference sequence). The CDR3 sequence: CASSRLADMIGNTIYF. The CDR3 nucleotides are TGTGCCAGCAGTCGTCTCGCCGACATGATTGGAAACACCATATATTTT.

The rearrangement links TRBV4-2 to TRBJ2-5, with a possible D match to TRBD2 (8 bases). Germline CDR1 reads LGHNA; CDR2 reads YNFKEQ. The CDR3 has 16 amino acids. Trimming removed 4 bases from V and 2 bases from J, with 17 bases in between. CDR3 protein: CASSPGTRGRQETQYF. The CDR3 DNA follows: TGTGCCAGCAGCCCCGGGACTAGGGGGCGTCAAGAGACCCAGTACTTC.

This clone was seen only once. This rearrangement joins TRBV2 to TRBJ2-7; 9 nucleotides match TRBD1. The CDR3 extends over 15 amino acids. From germline, CDR1 is SNHLY and CDR2 FYNNEI. Trimming took 5 bases from V and 2 from J; bases not matched to a gene: 7. The CDR3 DNA reads TGTGCCAGCAGTACGGGACAGGGTAGGACCTACGAGCAGTACTTC. Its translation is CASSTGQGRTYEQYF.

There are a few counts of this clone. V gene TRBV6-5 combines with J gene TRBJ1-4, with TRBD1 matching 8 bases. J was trimmed by 8 bases and V by 6 bases; bases with no gene match: 8. The V gene's germline CDR1 is MNHEY and CDR2 SVGAGI. CDR3 length: 14 amino acids. CDR3 nucleotides: TGTGCCAGCAGAACAGGGGGGGCATACGAAAAACTGTTTTTT. Its protein product is CASRTGGAYEKLFF.